This TCR beta chain was identified during a study of patients and donors after allogeneic stem cell transplantation. The V end lost 11 bases, the J end lost 0 bases, and 11 bases lay between the germline ends. The CDR3 extends over 13 amino acids. MiXCR, run by TCRdb on the RT-PCR reads, gives a single entry per CDR3 protein. The table includes around 150,000 distinct CDR3 sequences, about a third detected once. This chain links TRBV12-3 or TRBV12-4 with TRBJ1-3; D remains ambiguous. This receptor was identified in a human donor who was either an allogeneic HSCT recipient or a stem cell or donor lymphocyte infusion donor (not recorded which). It is not recorded whose cells these are; they may come from a transplant donor. Sequenced material: blood, either unsorted or a sorted T cell fraction (not recorded which). CDR3: CALGVGSGNTIYF. The DNA of the CDR3 is TGTGCCTTAGGAGTGGGCTCTGGAAACACCATATATTTT.